Listed below are T cell receptor beta chains from one sample, sequenced in a study of T cells expressing NK-cell markers. Reprocessing the 5' RACE reads, TCRdb reports a single entry for every CDR3 protein and omits DNA. The table lists around 470,000 distinct CDR3 sequences, with approximately 1.4% in the top ten. The sequencing sample was made of blood T cells: a sorted CD56 or NKG2C T cell subset, CD4+ or CD8+ T cells, or bulk PBMC T cells (not recorded which). Source of these receptors: a woman aged 45-59 years in good health. Both conserved end residues are part of each CDR3.

>TRBJ2-5|14|TRBV4-1
CASSQGRVPGTQYF
>TRBJ1-6|15|TRBV5-1
CASSLEGPTGSPLHF
>TRBJ2-1|15|TRBV5-1
CASSLGTSGTNEQFF
>TRBJ1-6|16|TRBV4-1
CASSQVGRARDSPLHF
>TRBJ2-1|16|TRBV20-1
CSAWTLGLAKGDEQFF
>TRBJ2-5|15|TRBV20-1
CSASDSGRAIETQYF
>TRBJ1-2|13|TRBV30
CAWAPGDGYGYTF
>TRBJ1-3|16|TRBV5-1
CASSEDGRVTGNTIYF
>TRBJ2-2|12|TRBV3-1
CASSPEVGELFF
>TRBJ2-5|15|TRBV5-4
CASSQKTGDQETQYF
>TRBJ1-1|13|TRBV12-5
CASAILLNTEAFF
>TRBJ1-4|17|TRBV12-3/TRBV12-4
CASSSQTGPTTNEKLFF
>TRBJ2-1|14|TRBV6-2/TRBV6-3
CASSPPGREDEQFF
>TRBJ1-2|15|TRBV4-1
CASSSGGIASYGYTF
>TRBJ1-4|14|TRBV7-2
CASSWGPTNEKLFF
>TRBJ2-5|15|TRBV21-1
CASSKVSPSQETQYF
>TRBJ2-2|14|TRBV12-3/TRBV12-4
CASILLQGSGELFF
>TRBJ2-7|14|TRBV20-1
CSADTTRRSYEQYF
>TRBJ1-5|15|TRBV19
CASSPEGGIGQPQHF